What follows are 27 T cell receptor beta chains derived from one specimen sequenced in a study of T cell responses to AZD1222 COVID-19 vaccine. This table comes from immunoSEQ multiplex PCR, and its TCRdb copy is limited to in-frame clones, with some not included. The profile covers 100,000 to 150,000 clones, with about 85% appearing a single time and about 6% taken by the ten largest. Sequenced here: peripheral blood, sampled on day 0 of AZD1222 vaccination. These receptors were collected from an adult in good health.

The CDR3 loop is CASSHRDADYYGYTF. CDR3 nucleotides: TGTGCCAGCAGCCACCGGGACGCCGATTATTATGGCTACACCTTC. The chain uses TRBV27 and TRBJ1-2, with a tentative D call TRBD1 (5 bases). V lost 6 bases, J lost 5 bases, and 19 bases lay in between. The CDR3 contains 15 residues. Germline CDR1 MNHEY, CDR2 SMNVEV (reference sequence).

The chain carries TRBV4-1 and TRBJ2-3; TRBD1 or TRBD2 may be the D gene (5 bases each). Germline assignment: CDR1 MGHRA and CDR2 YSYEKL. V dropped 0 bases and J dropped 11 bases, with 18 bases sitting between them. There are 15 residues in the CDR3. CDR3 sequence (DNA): TGCGCCAGCAGCCAAGATAAGGGACCCGGGACGCGGCAGTATTTT. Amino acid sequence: CASSQDKGPGTRQYF.

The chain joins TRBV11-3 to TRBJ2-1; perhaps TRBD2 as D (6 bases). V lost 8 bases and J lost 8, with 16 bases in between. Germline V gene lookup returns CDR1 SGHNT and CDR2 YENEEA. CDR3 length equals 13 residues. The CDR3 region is CASVGGERDEQFF. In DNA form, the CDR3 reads TGTGCCAGCGTCGGGGGTGAGAGGGATGAGCAGTTCTTC. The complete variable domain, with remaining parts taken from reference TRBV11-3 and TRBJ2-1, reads EAGVVQSPRYKIIEKKQPVAFWCNPISGHNTLYWYLQNLGQGPELLIRYENEEAVDDSQLPKDRFSAERLKGVDSTLKIQPAELGDSAVYLCASVGGERDEQFFGPGTRLTVL.

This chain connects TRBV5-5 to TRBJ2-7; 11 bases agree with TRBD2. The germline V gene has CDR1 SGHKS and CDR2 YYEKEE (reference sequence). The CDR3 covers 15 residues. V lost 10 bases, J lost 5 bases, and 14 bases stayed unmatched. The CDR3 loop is CAGAPVAGGPHEQYF. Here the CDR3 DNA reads TGTGCCGGAGCCCCAGTAGCGGGGGGGCCCCACGAGCAGTACTTC.

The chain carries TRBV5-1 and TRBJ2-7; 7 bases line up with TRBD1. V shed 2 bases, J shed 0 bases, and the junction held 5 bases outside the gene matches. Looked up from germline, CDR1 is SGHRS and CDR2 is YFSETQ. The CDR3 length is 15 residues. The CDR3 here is CASSLEGQSSYEQYF. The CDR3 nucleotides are TGCGCCAGCAGCTTAGAGGGACAGTCCTCCTACGAGCAGTACTTC.

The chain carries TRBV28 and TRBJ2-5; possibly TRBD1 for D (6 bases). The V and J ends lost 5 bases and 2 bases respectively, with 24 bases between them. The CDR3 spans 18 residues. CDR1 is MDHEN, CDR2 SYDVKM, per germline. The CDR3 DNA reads TGTGCCAGCAGTGTCATGGGGGCCAGGGGTTGGGGACAAGAGACCCAGTACTTC. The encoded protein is CASSVMGARGWGQETQYF.

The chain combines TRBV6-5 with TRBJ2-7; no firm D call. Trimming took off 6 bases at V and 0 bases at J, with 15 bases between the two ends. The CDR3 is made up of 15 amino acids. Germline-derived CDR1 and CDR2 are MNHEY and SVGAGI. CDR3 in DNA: TGTGCCAGCAGAGGGTATAGGTACAGCTCCTACGAGCAGTACTTC. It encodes CASRGYRYSSYEQYF.

For the CDR3, the DNA is TGTGCCAGCAGCTTTTTCAATGAGCAGTTCTTC. Its protein is CASSFFNEQFF. This chain joins TRBV5-4 and TRBJ2-1; D gene ambiguous. Germline V gene lookup returns CDR1 SGHNT and CDR2 YYREEE (reference sequence). V gave up 2 bases and J gave up 6 bases, with 3 bases separating them. CDR3 length: 11 residues. Based on the CDR3 plus reference TRBV5-4 and TRBJ2-1, the full variable domain is ETGVTQSPTHLIKTRGQQVTLRCSSQSGHNTVSWYQQALGQGPQFIFQYYREEENGRGNFPPRFSGLQFPNYSSELNVNALELDDSALYLCASSFFNEQFFGPGTRLTVL.

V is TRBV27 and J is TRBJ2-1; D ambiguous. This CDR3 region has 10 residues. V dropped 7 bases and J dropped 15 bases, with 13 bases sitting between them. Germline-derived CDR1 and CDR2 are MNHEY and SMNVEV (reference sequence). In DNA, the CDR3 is TGTGCCAGCATTGGGATGAGCTGGTTCTTC. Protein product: CASIGMSWFF.

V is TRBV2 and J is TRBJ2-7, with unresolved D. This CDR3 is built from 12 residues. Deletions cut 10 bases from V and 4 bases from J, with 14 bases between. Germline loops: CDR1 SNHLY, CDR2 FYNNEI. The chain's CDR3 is CATPKFLYEQYF. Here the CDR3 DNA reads TGTGCCACCCCAAAGTTCCTTTACGAGCAGTACTTC.

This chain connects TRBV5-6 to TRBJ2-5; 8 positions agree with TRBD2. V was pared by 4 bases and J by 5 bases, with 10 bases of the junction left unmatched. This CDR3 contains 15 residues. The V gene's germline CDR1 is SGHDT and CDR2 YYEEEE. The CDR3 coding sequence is TGTGCCAGCAGCGTACGGGGACTAGTAGGGGAGACCCAGTACTTC. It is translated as CASSVRGLVGETQYF.

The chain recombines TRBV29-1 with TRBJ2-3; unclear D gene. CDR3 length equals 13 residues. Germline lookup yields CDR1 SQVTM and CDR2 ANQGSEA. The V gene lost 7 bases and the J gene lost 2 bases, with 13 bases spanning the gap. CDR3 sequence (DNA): TGCAGCGGCGTAGGCGAAGTCACAGATACGCAGTATTTT. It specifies CSGVGEVTDTQYF.

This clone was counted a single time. The DNA of the CDR3 is TGTGCCAGCAGCGTAGCGAAGGGGAACACCGGGGAGCTGTTTTTT. This encodes CASSVAKGNTGELFF. The V and J genes are TRBV9 and TRBJ2-2; D gene unclear. Germline assignment: CDR1 SGDLS and CDR2 YYNGEE. Trimming cost V 0 bases and J 1 base, with 7 bases left between them. This CDR3 contains 15 residues.

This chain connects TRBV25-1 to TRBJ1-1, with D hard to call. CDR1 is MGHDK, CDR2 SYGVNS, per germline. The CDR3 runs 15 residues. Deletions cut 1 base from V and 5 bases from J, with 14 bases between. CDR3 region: CASSEFLSRRTEAFF. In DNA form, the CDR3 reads TGTGCCAGCAGTGAATTTTTGAGTAGGCGGACTGAAGCTTTCTTT.

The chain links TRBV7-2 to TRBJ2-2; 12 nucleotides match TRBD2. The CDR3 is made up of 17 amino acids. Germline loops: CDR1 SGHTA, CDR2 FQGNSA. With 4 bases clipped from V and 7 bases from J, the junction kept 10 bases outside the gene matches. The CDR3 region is CASSSSGLAGRNGELFF. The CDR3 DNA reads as TGTGCCAGCAGCTCAAGCGGACTAGCGGGGAGGAACGGGGAGCTGTTTTTT. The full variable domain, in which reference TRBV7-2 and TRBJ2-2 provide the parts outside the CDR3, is GAGVSQSPSNKVTEKGKDVELRCDPISGHTALYWYRQSLGQGLEFLIYFQGNSAPDKSGLPSDRFSAERTGGSVSTLTIQRTQQEDSAVYLCASSSSGLAGRNGELFFGEGSRLTVL.

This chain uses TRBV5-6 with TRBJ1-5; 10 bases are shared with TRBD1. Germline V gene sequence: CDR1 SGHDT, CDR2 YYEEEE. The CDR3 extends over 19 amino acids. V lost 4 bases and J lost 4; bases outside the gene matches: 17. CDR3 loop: CASSNLPGQGTLENQPQHF. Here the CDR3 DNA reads TGTGCCAGCAGCAATCTACCGGGACAGGGGACCCTGGAGAATCAGCCCCAGCATTTT.

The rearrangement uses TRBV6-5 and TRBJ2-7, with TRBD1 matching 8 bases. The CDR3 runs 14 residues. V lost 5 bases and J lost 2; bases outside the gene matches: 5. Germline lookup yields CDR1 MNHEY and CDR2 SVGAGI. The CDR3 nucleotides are TGTGCCAGCAGTACGGGACAGGTGACCTACGAGCAGTACTTC. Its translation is CASSTGQVTYEQYF.

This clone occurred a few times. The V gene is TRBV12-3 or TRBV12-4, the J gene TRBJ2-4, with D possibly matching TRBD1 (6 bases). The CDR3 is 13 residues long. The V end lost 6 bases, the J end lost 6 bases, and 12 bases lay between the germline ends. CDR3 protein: CASSPGHANIQYF. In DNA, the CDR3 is TGTGCCAGCAGCCCGGGACATGCAAACATTCAGTACTTC.

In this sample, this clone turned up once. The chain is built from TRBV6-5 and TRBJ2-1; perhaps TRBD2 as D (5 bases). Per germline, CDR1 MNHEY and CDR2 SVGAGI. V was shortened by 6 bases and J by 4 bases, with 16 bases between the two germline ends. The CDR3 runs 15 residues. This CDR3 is CASSLRGPTYNEQFF. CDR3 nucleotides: TGTGCCAGCAGCCTACGCGGGCCGACTTACAATGAGCAGTTCTTC.

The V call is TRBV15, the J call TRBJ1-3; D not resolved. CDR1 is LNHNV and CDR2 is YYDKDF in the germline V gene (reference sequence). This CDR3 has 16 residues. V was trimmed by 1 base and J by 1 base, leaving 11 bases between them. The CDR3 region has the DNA TGTGCCACCAGCAGAGGCCCAACGCGGTCTGGAAACACCATATATTTT. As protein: CATSRGPTRSGNTIYF. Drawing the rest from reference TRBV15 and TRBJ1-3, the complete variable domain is DAMVIQNPRYQVTQFGKPVTLSCSQTLNHNVMYWYQQKSSQAPKLLFHYYDKDFNNEADTPDNFQSRRPNTSFCFLDIRSPGLGDTAMYLCATSRGPTRSGNTIYFGEGSWLTVV.

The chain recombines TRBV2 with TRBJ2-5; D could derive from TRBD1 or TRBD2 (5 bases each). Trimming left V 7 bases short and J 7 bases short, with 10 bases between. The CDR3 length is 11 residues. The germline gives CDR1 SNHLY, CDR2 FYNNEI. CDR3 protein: CASTTGGTQYF. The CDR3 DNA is TGTGCCAGCACTACAGGAGGGACCCAGTACTTC.

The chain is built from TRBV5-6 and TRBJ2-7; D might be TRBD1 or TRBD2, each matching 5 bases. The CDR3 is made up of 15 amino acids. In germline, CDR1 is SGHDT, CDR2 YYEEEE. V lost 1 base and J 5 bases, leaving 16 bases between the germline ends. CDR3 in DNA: TGTGCCAGCAGCTTGCTGGGACCATCTTCCCACGAGCAGTACTTC. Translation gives CASSLLGPSSHEQYF.

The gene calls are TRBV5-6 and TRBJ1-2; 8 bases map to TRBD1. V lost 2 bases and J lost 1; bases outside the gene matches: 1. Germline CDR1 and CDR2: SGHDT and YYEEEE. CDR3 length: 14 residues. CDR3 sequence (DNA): TGTGCCAGCAGCTTTGGACAGGGTAACTATGGCTACACCTTC. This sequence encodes CASSFGQGNYGYTF.

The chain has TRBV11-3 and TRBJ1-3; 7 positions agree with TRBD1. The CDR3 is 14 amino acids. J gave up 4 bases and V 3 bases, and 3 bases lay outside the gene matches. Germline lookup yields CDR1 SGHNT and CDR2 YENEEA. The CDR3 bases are TGTGCCAGCAGCTTTGAACAGGGGGGAAACACCATATATTTT. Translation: CASSFEQGGNTIYF.

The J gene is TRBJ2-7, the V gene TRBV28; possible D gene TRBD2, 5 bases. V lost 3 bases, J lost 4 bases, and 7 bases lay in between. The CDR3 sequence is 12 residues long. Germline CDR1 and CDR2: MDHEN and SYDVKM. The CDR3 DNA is TGTGCCAGCAGTTTGCGAGGGTACGAGCAGTACTTC. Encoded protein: CASSLRGYEQYF.

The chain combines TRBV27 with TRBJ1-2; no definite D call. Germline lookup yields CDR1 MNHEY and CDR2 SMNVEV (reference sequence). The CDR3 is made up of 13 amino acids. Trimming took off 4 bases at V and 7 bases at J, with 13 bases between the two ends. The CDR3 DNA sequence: TGTGCCAGCAGTTACACAGTGGCTGGTGGCTACACCTTC. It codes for CASSYTVAGGYTF.

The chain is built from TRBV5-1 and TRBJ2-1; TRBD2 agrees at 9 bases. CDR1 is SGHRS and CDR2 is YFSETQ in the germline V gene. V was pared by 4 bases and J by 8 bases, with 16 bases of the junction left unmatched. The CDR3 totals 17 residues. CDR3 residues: CASSLRSSGDVIYEQFF. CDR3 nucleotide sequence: TGCGCCAGCAGCCTAAGGTCTAGCGGGGATGTTATTTATGAGCAGTTCTTC.